The 14 T cell receptor beta chains in this list originate from one sample, sequenced in a study of vaccination and CD4 T cells after COVID-19. Their specific antigens are unknown. Researchers used the Oncomine TCR Beta short-read assay to sequence DNA from cultured CD4+ T cells. Via MiXCR, TCRdb re-called the PCR reads, giving one row per CDR3 protein. Among roughly 10,000 distinct CDR3 sequences, around 30% were seen once, and the ten largest hold about 15%. Treatment: roughly 10-day PBMC culture with coronavirus spike peptide pools or control peptides (ViraFEST assay). The sample consisted of CD4+ T cells from blood, cultured in vitro, taken after SARS-CoV-2 vaccination. These receptors came from a human donor who had recovered from COVID-19.

This clonotype was counted a single time. Germline is not matched at one junction end, which may reflect a read error. The chain recombines TRBV19 with TRBJ2-6; D may be TRBD1 or TRBD2 (7 bases each). CDR1 and CDR2 from the germline V gene are LNHDA and SQIVND (reference sequence). The CDR3 loop spans 17 amino acids. The CDR3 here is CASSIPTGRAGANALTF. The CDR3 nucleotides are TGTGCCAGTAGTATACCGACAGGGAGGGCTGGGGCCAACGCCCTGACTTTC.

This rearrangement joins TRBV7-9 to TRBJ2-3; D is possibly TRBD1 (6 bases). Germline loops: CDR1 SEHNR, CDR2 FQNEAQ (reference sequence). The length of the CDR3 is 14 residues. Trimming cost V 1 base and J 6 bases, with 11 bases left between them. DNA of the CDR3: TGTGCCAGCAGCTTAGACAGGGTCACGGATACGCAGTATTTT. It translates to CASSLDRVTDTQYF. Based on the CDR3 plus reference TRBV7-9 and TRBJ2-3, the full variable domain is DTGVSQNPRHKITKRGQNVTFRCDPISEHNRLYWYRQTLGQGPEFLTYFQNEAQLEKSRLLSDRFSAERPKGSFSTLEIQRTEQGDSAMYLCASSLDRVTDTQYFGPGTRLTVL.

The chain links TRBV7-2 to TRBJ1-2; perhaps TRBD1 as D (5 bases). This CDR3 comprises 14 residues. Germline-derived CDR1 and CDR2 are SGHTA and FQGNSA. V lost 3 bases and J 0 bases, leaving 8 bases between the germline ends. The CDR3: CASSFKGTNYGYTF. CDR3 nucleotides: TGTGCCAGCAGCTTCAAGGGGACTAACTATGGCTACACCTTC.

This clonotype was observed a single time. This CDR3 is CASRVALLSYEQYF. The CDR3 region has the DNA TGTGCCAGCAGGGTGGCGTTACTCTCCTACGAGCAGTACTTC. This sequence joins TRBV6-1 and TRBJ2-7, with D hard to call. Between the trimmed V and J ends, which lost 6 bases and 0 bases, there was a span of 12 bases. The CDR3 covers 14 residues. Looked up from germline, CDR1 is MNHNS and CDR2 is SASEGT.

This chain connects TRBV28 to TRBJ2-7; 9 bases match TRBD1. Germline CDR1 and CDR2: MDHEN and SYDVKM. CDR3 length equals 14 residues. Trimming removed 8 bases from V and 6 bases from J; junction bases left unmatched: 11. Written as DNA, the CDR3 is TGTGCCAGCTACGGCCCGGGACAGGGCCCCGAGCAGTACTTC. Translated, it gives CASYGPGQGPEQYF. The whole variable domain, filled in from reference TRBV28 and TRBJ2-7, reads DVKVTQSSRYLVKRTGEKVFLECVQDMDHENMFWYRQDPGLGLRLIYFSYDVKMKEKGDIPEGYSVSREKKERFSLILESASTNQTSMYLCASYGPGQGPEQYFGPGTRLTVT.

This clonotype occurred a few times. The J gene is TRBJ1-6, the V gene TRBV30; a possible D gene is TRBD1 (5 bases). V lost 0 bases to trimming and J lost 0 bases, with 9 bases between them. Per the germline V gene, CDR1 is GTSNPN and CDR2 is SVGIG (reference sequence). The CDR3 has 16 amino acids. For the CDR3, the DNA is TGTGCCTGGAGTGTAGCAGGGAGCTCCTATAATTCACCCCTCCACTTT. Protein product: CAWSVAGSSYNSPLHF.

This clonotype was seen just once. This sequence joins TRBV5-4 and TRBJ2-1; perhaps TRBD1 as D (7 bases). The CDR3 sequence is 15 residues long. Germline CDR1 is SGHNT and CDR2 is YYREEE (reference sequence). Deletions cut 4 bases from V and 4 bases from J, with 15 bases between. CDR3 DNA: TGTGCCAGCAGCCCGGCGGAGGGGGCGTACAATGAGCAGTTCTTC. As protein: CASSPAEGAYNEQFF.

This chain connects TRBV23-1 to TRBJ1-4; D is uncertain. TRBV23-1 is placed among ORFs of uncertain function. Deletions cut 3 bases from V and 3 bases from J, with 11 bases between. This CDR3 spans 15 amino acids. This CDR3 is CASSHRRVPNEKLFF. The CDR3 region has the DNA TGCGCCAGCAGTCACCGGAGGGTCCCTAATGAAAAACTGTTTTTT.

This clonotype was detected a few times. V gene TRBV6-1 combines with J gene TRBJ2-2; D not certain. The CDR3 consists of 16 residues. V lost 5 bases to trimming and J lost 4 bases, with 17 bases between them. In germline, CDR1 is MNHNS, CDR2 SASEGT. The CDR3: CASSPPRVRSTGELFF. The DNA of the CDR3 is TGTGCCAGCAGTCCGCCTAGGGTCCGGAGCACCGGGGAGCTGTTTTTT.

By sample share, this clonotype is large (0.1 to 1%). V usage is TRBV7-2 and J usage is TRBJ1-1; possible D gene TRBD1, 6 bases. This CDR3 comprises 15 residues. Germline CDR1 is SGHTA and CDR2 is FQGNSA. V was trimmed by 5 bases and J by 6 bases, leaving 19 bases between them. The CDR3 sequence is CASSLQTGLRAEAFF. As DNA, the CDR3 is TGTGCCAGCAGCCTCCAGACAGGATTGAGAGCTGAAGCTTTCTTT. The whole variable domain, filled in from reference TRBV7-2 and TRBJ1-1, reads GAGVSQSPSNKVTEKGKDVELRCDPISGHTALYWYRQSLGQGLEFLIYFQGNSAPDKSGLPSDRFSAERTGGSVSTLTIQRTQQEDSAVYLCASSLQTGLRAEAFFGQGTRLTVV.

V usage is TRBV7-2 and J usage is TRBJ2-1; tentatively, D is TRBD1 (6 bases). Trimming pared 2 bases from V and 10 bases from J, leaving 9 bases between. CDR1 and CDR2 from the germline V gene are SGHTA and FQGNSA. The CDR3 has 12 residues. DNA of the CDR3: TGTGCCAGCAGCTTATTGGGGACAGAGCAGTTCTTC. Its translation: CASSLLGTEQFF. Filled out from reference TRBV7-2 and TRBJ2-1, the complete variable domain reads GAGVSQSPSNKVTEKGKDVELRCDPISGHTALYWYRQSLGQGLEFLIYFQGNSAPDKSGLPSDRFSAERTGGSVSTLTIQRTQQEDSAVYLCASSLLGTEQFFGPGTRLTVL.

The chain joins TRBV7-9 to TRBJ2-2; no clear D. V was pared by 0 bases and J by 5 bases, with 4 bases between. The CDR3 runs 13 residues. CDR1 and CDR2 (germline): SEHNR, FQNEAQ (reference sequence). The CDR3 protein is CASSLARTGELFF. In nucleotides, the CDR3 is TGTGCCAGCAGCTTAGCGCGGACCGGGGAGCTGTTTTTT.

This clonotype was found a few times. The chain has TRBV4-2 and TRBJ1-1; D is undetermined. The germline gives CDR1 LGHNA, CDR2 YNFKEQ. This CDR3 contains 14 residues. V was trimmed by 1 base and J by 6 bases, leaving 12 bases between them. The CDR3 coding sequence is TGTGCCAGCAGCCAAGTCGTACCATGGTCTGAAGCTTTCTTT. It specifies CASSQVVPWSEAFF.

This clonotype was found a few times. This chain links TRBV28 with TRBJ2-2; D uncertain. The CDR3 is made up of 15 amino acids. Germline CDR1 MDHEN, CDR2 SYDVKM. V was shortened by 1 base and J by 8 bases, with 14 bases between the two germline ends. Written as DNA, the CDR3 is TGTGCCAGCAGTTTATCCCCCCGGGCTCGGGGGGAGCTGTTTTTT. Residues: CASSLSPRARGELFF.